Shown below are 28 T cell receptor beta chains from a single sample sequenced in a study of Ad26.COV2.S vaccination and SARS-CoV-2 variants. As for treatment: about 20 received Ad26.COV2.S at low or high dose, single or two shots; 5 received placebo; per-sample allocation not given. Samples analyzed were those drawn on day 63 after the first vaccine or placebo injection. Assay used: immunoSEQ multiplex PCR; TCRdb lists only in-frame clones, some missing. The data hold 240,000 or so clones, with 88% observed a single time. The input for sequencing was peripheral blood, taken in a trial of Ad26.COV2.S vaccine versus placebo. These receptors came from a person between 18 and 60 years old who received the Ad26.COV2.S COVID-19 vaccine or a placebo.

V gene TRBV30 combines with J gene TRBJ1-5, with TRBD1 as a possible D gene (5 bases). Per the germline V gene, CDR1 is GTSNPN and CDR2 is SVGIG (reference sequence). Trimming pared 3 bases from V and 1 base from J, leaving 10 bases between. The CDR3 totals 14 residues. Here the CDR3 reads CAWSGGGSNQPQHF. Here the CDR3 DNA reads TGTGCCTGGAGCGGGGGAGGGAGCAATCAGCCCCAGCATTTT.

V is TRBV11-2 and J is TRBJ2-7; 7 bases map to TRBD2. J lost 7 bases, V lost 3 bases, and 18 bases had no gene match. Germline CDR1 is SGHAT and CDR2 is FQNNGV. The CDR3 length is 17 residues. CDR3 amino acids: CASSLVPSGLLRGEQYF. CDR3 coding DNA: TGTGCCAGCAGCTTGGTACCTAGCGGATTATTACGTGGGGAGCAGTACTTC.

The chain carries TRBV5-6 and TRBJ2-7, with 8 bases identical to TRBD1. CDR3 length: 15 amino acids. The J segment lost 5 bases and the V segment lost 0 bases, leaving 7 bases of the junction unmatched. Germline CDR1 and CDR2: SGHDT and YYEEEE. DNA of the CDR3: TGTGCCAGCAGCTTGGCGACAGGGGTATTGCACGAGCAGTACTTC. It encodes CASSLATGVLHEQYF.

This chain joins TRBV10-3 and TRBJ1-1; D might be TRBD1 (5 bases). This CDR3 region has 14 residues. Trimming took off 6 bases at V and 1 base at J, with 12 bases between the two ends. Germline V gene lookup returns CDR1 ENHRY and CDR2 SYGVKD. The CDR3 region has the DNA TGTGCCATCAGCACAGGTGCGACGAACACTGAAGCTTTCTTT. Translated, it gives CAISTGATNTEAFF.

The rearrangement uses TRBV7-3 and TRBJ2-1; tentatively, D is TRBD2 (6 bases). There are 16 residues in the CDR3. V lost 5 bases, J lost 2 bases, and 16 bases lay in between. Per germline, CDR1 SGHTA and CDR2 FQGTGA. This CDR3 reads CASSPLQGGTYNEQFF. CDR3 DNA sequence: TGTGCCAGCAGCCCACTGCAGGGAGGTACCTACAATGAGCAGTTCTTC.

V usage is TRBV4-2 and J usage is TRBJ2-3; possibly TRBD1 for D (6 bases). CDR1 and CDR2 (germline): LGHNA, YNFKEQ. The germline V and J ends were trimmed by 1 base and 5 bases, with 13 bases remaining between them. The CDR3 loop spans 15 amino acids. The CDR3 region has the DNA TGTGCCAGCAGCCAAGGGGTTCAGGGGCGAGATACGCAGTATTTT. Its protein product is CASSQGVQGRDTQYF.

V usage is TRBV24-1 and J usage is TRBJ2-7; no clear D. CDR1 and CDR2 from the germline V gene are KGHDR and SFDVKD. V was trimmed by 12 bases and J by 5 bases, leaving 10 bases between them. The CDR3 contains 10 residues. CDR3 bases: TGTGCCCCCAAGAGCGACGAGCAGTACTTC. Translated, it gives CAPKSDEQYF.

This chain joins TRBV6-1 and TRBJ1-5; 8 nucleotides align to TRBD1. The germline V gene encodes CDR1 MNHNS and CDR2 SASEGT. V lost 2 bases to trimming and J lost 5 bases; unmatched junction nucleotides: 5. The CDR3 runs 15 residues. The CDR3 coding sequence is TGTGCCAGCAGTGAACTCGGGACAGGACATCAGCCCCAGCATTTT. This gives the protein CASSELGTGHQPQHF.

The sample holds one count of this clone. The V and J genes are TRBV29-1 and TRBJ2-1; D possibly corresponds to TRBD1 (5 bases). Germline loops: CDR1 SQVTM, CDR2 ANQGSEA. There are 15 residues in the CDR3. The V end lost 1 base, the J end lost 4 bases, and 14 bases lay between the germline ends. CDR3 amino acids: CSVEVENRTYNEQFF. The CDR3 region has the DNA TGCAGCGTTGAAGTGGAAAACAGGACGTACAATGAGCAGTTCTTC.

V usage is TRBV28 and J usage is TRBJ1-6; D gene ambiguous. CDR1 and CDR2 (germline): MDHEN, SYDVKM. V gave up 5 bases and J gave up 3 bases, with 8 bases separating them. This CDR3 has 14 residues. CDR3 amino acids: CASSPGIYNSPLHF. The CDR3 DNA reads TGTGCCAGCAGTCCGGGAATCTATAATTCACCCCTCCACTTT.

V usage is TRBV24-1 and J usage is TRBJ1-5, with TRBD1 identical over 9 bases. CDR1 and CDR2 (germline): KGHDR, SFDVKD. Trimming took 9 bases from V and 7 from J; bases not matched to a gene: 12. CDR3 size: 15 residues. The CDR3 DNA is TGTGCCACCGTGGGGGGCACAGGGGGCCGGCAGCCCCAGCATTTT. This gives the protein CATVGGTGGRQPQHF.

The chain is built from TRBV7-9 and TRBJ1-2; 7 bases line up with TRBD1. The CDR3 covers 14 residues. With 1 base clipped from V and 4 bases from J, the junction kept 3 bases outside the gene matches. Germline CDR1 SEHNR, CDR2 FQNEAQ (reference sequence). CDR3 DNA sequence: TGTGCCAGCAGCTTAGACAGACAGGGCTATGGCTACACCTTC. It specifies CASSLDRQGYGYTF.

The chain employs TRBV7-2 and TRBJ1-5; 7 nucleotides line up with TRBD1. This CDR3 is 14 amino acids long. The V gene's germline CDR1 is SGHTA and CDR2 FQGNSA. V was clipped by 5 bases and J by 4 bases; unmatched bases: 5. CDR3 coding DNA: TGTGCCAGCAGCCTGACAGGGAAAAATCAGCCCCAGCATTTT. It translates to CASSLTGKNQPQHF.

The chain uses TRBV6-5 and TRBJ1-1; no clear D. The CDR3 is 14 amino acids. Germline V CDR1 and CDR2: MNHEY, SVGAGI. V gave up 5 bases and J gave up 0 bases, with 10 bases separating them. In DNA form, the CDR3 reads TGTGCCAGCAGTCGACCAAGAATGAACACTGAAGCTTTCTTT. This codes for CASSRPRMNTEAFF.

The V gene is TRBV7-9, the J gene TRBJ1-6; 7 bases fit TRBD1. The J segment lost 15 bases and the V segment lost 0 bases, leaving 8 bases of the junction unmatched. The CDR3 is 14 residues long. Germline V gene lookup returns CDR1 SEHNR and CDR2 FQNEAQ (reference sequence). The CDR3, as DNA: TGTGCCAGCAGCTTAGCCCAGGGACAGCATAGCCTCCACTTT. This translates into CASSLAQGQHSLHF.

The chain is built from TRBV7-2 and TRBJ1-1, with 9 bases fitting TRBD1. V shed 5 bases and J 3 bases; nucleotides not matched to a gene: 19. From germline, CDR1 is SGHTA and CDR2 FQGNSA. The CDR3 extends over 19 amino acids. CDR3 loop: CASSAPIGTGKFGHTEAFF. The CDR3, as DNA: TGTGCCAGCAGCGCACCCATAGGGACAGGGAAATTTGGGCACACTGAAGCTTTCTTT.

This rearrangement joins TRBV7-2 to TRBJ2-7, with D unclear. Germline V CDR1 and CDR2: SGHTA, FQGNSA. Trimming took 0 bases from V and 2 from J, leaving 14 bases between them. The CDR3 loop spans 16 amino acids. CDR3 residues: CASSLASQSEPYEQYF. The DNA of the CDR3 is TGTGCCAGCAGCTTAGCGTCTCAGTCTGAGCCCTACGAGCAGTACTTC.

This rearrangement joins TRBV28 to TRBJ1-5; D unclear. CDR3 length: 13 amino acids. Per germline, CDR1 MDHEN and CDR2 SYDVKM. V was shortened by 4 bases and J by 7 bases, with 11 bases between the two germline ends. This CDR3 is CASSSEWEQPQHF. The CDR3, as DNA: TGTGCCAGCAGTTCCGAGTGGGAGCAGCCCCAGCATTTT.

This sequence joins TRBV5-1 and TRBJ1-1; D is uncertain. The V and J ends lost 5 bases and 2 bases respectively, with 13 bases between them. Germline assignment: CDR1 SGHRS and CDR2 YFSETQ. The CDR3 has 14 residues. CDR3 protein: CASRNPGKNTEAFF. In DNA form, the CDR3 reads TGCGCCAGCAGAAACCCCGGGAAAAACACTGAAGCTTTCTTT.

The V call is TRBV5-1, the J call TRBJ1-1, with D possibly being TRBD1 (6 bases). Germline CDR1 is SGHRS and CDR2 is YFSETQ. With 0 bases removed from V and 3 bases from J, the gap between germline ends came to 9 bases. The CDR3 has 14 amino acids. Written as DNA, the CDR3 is TGCGCCAGCAGCTTGGGGGGGCAGCACACTGAAGCTTTCTTT. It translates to CASSLGGQHTEAFF.

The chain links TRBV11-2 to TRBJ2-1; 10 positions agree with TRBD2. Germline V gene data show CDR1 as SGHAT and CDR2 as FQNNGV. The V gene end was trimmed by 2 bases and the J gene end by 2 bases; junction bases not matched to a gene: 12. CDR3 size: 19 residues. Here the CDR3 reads CASSLYRLAGVNTYNEQFF. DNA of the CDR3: TGTGCCAGCAGCTTATATCGGCTAGCGGGAGTAAATACCTACAATGAGCAGTTCTTC.

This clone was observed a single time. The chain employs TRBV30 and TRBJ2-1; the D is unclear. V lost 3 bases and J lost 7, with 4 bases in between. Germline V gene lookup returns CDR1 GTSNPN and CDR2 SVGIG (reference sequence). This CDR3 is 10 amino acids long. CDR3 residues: CAWSRNEQFF. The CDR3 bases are TGTGCCTGGAGCCGGAATGAGCAGTTCTTC.

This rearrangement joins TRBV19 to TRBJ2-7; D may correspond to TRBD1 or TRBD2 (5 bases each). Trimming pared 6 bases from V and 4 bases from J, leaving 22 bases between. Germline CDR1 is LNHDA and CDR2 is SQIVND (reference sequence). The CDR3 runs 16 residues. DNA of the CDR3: TGTGCCAGTAGAGAGAATCCGGGGCACCCCCCGTACGAGCAGTACTTC. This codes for CASRENPGHPPYEQYF.

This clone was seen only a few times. The CDR3 spells CAWSPGDSPLHF. CDR3 nucleotide sequence: TGTGCCTGGAGCCCAGGGGATTCACCCCTCCACTTT. The chain combines TRBV30 with TRBJ1-6, with D possibly matching TRBD1 (6 bases). Trimming pared 3 bases from V and 8 bases from J, leaving 8 bases between. The germline V gene has CDR1 GTSNPN and CDR2 SVGIG (reference sequence). This CDR3 region has 12 residues.

CDR3 sequence (DNA): TGTGCCAGCAGCGGACAGGGGGCCAACTATGGCTACACCTTC. This sequence encodes CASSGQGANYGYTF. This chain uses TRBV27 with TRBJ1-2; 11 bases are a match to TRBD1. CDR1 and CDR2 (germline): MNHEY, SMNVEV (reference sequence). The CDR3 extends over 14 amino acids. V lost 6 bases and J lost 2; bases outside the gene matches: 2.

CDR3 loop: CASSEAAGGRFNEQFF. In DNA form, the CDR3 reads TGTGCCAGCAGTGAAGCGGCAGGGGGCCGTTTCAATGAGCAGTTCTTC. The gene calls are TRBV6-1 and TRBJ2-1; 8 nucleotides agree with TRBD1. After removal of 0 bases from V and 6 bases from J, the junction contained 7 bases not matched to a gene. Germline assignment: CDR1 MNHNS and CDR2 SASEGT. The CDR3 has 16 amino acids.

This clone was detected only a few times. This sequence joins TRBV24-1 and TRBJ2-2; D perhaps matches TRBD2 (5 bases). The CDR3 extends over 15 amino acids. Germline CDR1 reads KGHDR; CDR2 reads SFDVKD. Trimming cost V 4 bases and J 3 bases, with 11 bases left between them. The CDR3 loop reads CATSERAQDTGELFF. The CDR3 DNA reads TGTGCCACCAGTGAGCGGGCTCAGGACACCGGGGAGCTGTTTTTT.

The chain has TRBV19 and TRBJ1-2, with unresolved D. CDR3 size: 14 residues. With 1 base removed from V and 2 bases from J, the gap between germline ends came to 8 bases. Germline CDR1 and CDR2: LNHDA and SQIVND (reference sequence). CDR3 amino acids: CASSIGRSNYGYTF. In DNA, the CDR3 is TGTGCCAGTAGTATAGGCCGGTCAAACTATGGCTACACCTTC.